The present T cell receptor (beta chain) was sequenced within a study of OX40 agonist ivuxolimab in advanced cancers. Findings and caveats of the study: More expanded clones were seen, on average, in CD8+ T cells than in CD4+.

Clones were read by immunoSEQ multiplex PCR, and TCRdb kept only the in-frame ones, dropping some. The table lists around 65,000 clones, 70% to 90% of them singletons. The sample holds one count of this clone. Its cognate antigen is unknown. Sequences were derived from CD4+ or CD8+ T cells sorted from blood, sampled in a trial of the OX40 agonist ivuxolimab. This TCR was recovered from an adult with an advanced solid tumor such as melanoma, head and neck, liver or kidney cancer.

CDR3 residues: CASSLGREGTIYF. DNA for the CDR3: TGTGCCAGCAGCTTGGGCCGAGAGGGGACCATATATTTT. This chain uses TRBV5-4 with TRBJ1-3; D perhaps matches TRBD1 (5 bases). This CDR3 has 13 residues. V lost 0 bases and J 10 bases, leaving 11 bases between the germline ends. Germline assignment: CDR1 SGHNT and CDR2 YYREEE (reference sequence).